This TCR beta chain was identified during a study of early T cells in non-severe SARS-CoV-2 infection. Study at large: The chains were unpaired, and the sequenced material was bulk RNA from unsorted whole blood.

CDR1 and CDR2 (germline): KGHDR, SFDVKD. V was cut by 4 bases and J by 5 bases, with 13 bases left in between. CDR3 length: 15 residues. Individual cDNA molecules received unique molecular identifiers during library preparation. MiXCR, applied by TCRdb to the 5' RACE reads, yields one record per CDR3 protein. This table has 60,000 or so distinct CDR3 sequences, roughly an eighth appearing once. The chain has TRBV24-1 and TRBJ1-4; the D is unclear. What was sequenced was whole blood. The TCR originated in an adult who was a healthcare worker with PCR-confirmed SARS-CoV-2 infection or an uninfected control (not recorded which). The CDR3 reads CATSDDRGANEKLFF. CDR3 bases: TGTGCCACCAGTGACGACCGGGGTGCCAATGAAAAACTGTTTTTT.